This TCR beta chain was sequenced during a study of T-cell reconstitution after alpha-beta-depleted transplantation in children. Details on this clonotype: What it binds is unknown.

Notes on the study in general: About two months after transplant, alpha-beta T cells reportedly came from several hundred expanded graft clones. T-cell numbers and diversity one year post-transplant derived largely from freshly generated T cells. Some patients' high day-60 TCRbeta diversity was traced to surviving recipient T cells and thymic progenitors.

The V and J ends lost 6 bases and 3 bases respectively, with 21 bases between them. The CDR3 consists of 16 residues. Germline V gene lookup returns CDR1 DFQATT and CDR2 SNEGSKA (reference sequence). TCRbeta library construction was performed incorporating unique molecular identifiers. MiXCR, applied by TCRdb to the PCR reads, yields one record per CDR3 protein. The table includes a few hundred thousand distinct CDR3 sequences, roughly 8.2% detected once. The TCR was taken from a female patient younger than 10 who had a stem cell transplant for Fanconi anemia, so the T cells may come from the graft donor. Sample: peripheral blood, taken 360 days after TCRalphabeta/CD19-depleted stem cell transplant. This chain uses TRBV20-1 with TRBJ1-5; D is perhaps TRBD1 (6 bases). The CDR3 loop is CSAPSRTGSPNQPQHF. CDR3 DNA: TGCAGTGCGCCCTCGCGAACAGGGTCCCCCAATCAGCCCCAGCATTTT.